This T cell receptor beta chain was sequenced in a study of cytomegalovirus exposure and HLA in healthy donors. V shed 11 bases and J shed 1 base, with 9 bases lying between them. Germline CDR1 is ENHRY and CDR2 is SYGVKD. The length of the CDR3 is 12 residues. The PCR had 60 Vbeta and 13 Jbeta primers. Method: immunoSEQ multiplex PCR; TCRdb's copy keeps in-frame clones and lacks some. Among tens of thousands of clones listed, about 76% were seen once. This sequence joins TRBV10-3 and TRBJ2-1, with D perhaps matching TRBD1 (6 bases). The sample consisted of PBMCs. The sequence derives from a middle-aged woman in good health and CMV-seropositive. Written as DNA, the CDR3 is TGTGCCTCGGGGACATCCTACAATGAGCAGTTCTTC. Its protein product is CASGTSYNEQFF.